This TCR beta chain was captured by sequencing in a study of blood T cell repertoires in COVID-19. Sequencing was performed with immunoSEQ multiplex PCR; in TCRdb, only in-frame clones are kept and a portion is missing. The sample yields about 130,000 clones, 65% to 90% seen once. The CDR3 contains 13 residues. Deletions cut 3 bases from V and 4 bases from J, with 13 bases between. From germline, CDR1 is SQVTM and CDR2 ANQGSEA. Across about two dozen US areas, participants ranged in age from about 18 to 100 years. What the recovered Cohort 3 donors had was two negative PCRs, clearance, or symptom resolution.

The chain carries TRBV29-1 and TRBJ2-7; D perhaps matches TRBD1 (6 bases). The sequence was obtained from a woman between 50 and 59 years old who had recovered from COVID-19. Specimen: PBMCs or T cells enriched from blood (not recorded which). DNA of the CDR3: TGCAGCGTTGAGGGGCAGGGGAAGTACGAGCAGTACTTC. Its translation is CSVEGQGKYEQYF.